Detailed here is one TCR beta chain. Its antigen is unknown. These data belong to a study of cytomegalovirus exposure and HLA in healthy donors. The PCR ran on 60 Vbeta and 13 Jbeta primers. Measured with immunoSEQ multiplex PCR; TCRdb has only the in-frame clones, and not every one. The sample lists 100,000 to 140,000 clones, around 69% seen once, with approximately 2.4% in the top ten. Overall study findings and caveats: Common viral pathogens (according to a later analysis) appeared linked to several of the most significant clusters. Reportedly, cytomegalovirus status was diagnosed with high sensitivity and specificity. Sequences of the TCR beta chain were said to predict the HLA-A and HLA-B alleles of most subjects accurately.

The ends were cut back, 3 bases at V and 5 bases at J, with 19 bases in the middle. Looked up from germline, CDR1 is LGHNA and CDR2 is YNFKEQ. The CDR3 has 17 residues. The sample comprised PBMCs. The chain employs TRBV4-2 and TRBJ2-2, with D maybe TRBD1 (5 bases). The source of this sequence is a man between 18 and 29 years old in good health and CMV-seronegative. DNA for the CDR3: TGTGCCAGCAGCCACCCCCAGGGTTGGCAAGGGACCGGGGAGCTGTTTTTT. Its protein product is CASSHPQGWQGTGELFF.